This T cell receptor beta chain appears in the sequencing data of a study of beta chain features in type 1 diabetes. This clone was seen at least ten times. Antigen unknown. Reverse transcription of all isolated RNA meant that expressed TCRB transcripts were sequenced. Clones were sequenced by immunoSEQ multiplex PCR, and TCRdb holds only the in-frame ones, with some missing. The sample holds about 130,000 clones, about 10% seen once. Study conclusions and caveats: Among type 1 diabetes patients, VDJ junctions had fewer insertions and more deletions.

Germline V gene data show CDR1 as SEHNR and CDR2 as FQNEAQ (reference sequence). CDR3 size: 15 residues. V shed 0 bases and J shed 4 bases, with 11 bases lying between them. This sequence was found in a man between 18 and 29 years old in good health. The V call is TRBV7-9, the J call TRBJ2-3, with D perhaps TRBD2 (6 bases). Sequencing was done on a sample of central memory CD4+ T cells from blood. CDR3 in DNA: TGTGCCAGCAGCTTAGCGGCGGGGAGGTCAGATACGCAGTATTTT. Translation gives CASSLAAGRSDTQYF.